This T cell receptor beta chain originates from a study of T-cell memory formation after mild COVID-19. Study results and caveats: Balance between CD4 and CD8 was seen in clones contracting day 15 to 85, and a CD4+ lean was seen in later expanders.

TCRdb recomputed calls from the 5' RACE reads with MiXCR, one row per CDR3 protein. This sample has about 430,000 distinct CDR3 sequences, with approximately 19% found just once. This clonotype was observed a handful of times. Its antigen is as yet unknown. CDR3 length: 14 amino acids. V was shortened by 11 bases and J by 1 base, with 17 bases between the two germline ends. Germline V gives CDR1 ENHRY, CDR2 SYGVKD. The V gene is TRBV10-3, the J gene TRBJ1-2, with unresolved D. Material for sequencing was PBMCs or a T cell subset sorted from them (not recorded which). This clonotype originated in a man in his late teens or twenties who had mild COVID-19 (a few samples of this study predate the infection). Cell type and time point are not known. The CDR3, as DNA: TGTGCCTCCACCGCCGGGCCTAATAACTATGGCTACACCTTC. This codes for CASTAGPNNYGYTF.